This entry lists 25 T cell receptor beta chains sequenced from one sample in a study of patients and donors after allogeneic stem cell transplantation. TCRdb reanalysed the RT-PCR reads using MiXCR and keeps one entry per CDR3 protein. The sample yields 900,000 to 1,000,000 distinct CDR3 sequences, roughly 17% seen once. The specimen sequenced was blood, either unsorted or a sorted T cell fraction (not recorded which). These receptors were taken from a human donor who was either an allogeneic HSCT recipient or a stem cell or donor lymphocyte infusion donor (not recorded which). It is not recorded whose cells these are; they may come from a transplant donor.

The rearrangement uses TRBV30 and TRBJ1-5, with TRBD1 matching over 9 bases. The germline V gene encodes CDR1 GTSNPN and CDR2 SVGIG (reference sequence). With V trimmed by 2 bases and J by 5 bases, 4 bases remained unmatched. This CDR3 contains 14 residues. DNA of the CDR3: TGTGCCTGGAGTCGAGACAGGGGGTATCAGCCCCAGCATTTT. Its protein is CAWSRDRGYQPQHF.

In this sample, this clonotype turned up a few times. The rearrangement joins TRBV6-5 to TRBJ2-1; a weak D match, TRBD2 (6 bases). The germline CDR1 and CDR2 sequences are MNHEY and SVGAGI. With 2 bases removed from V and 8 bases from J, the gap between germline ends came to 16 bases. The CDR3 extends over 15 amino acids. CDR3 nucleotide sequence: TGTGCCAGCAGTTACCGTAGCGGATTGGGGGATGAGCAGTTCTTC. Translated, it gives CASSYRSGLGDEQFF.

The sample holds a few counts of this clonotype. The rearrangement uses TRBV9 and TRBJ2-1; 10 bases line up with TRBD2. The V gene's germline CDR1 is SGDLS and CDR2 YYNGEE. Trimming removed 4 bases from V and 0 bases from J; junction bases left unmatched: 13. The CDR3 is made up of 19 amino acids. CDR3 nucleotides: TGTGCCAGCAGCCTAAGAGCGGGGGGGACCGTGAGCTCCTACAATGAGCAGTTCTTC. Its translation: CASSLRAGGTVSSYNEQFF.

CDR3 DNA sequence: TGTGCCAGCAGCTTAGAAAGGACGGGAATGGGTCAAGAGACCCAGTACTTC. Translation: CASSLERTGMGQETQYF. The rearrangement links TRBV7-3 to TRBJ2-5; D may be TRBD2 (5 bases). Trimming pared 2 bases from V and 2 bases from J, leaving 18 bases between. CDR1 and CDR2 from the germline V gene are SGHTA and FQGTGA. The CDR3 extends over 17 amino acids.

This clonotype has just a few counts. The chain joins TRBV7-3 to TRBJ2-7; 7 bases match TRBD1. Germline V gene sequence: CDR1 SGHTA, CDR2 FQGTGA. The CDR3 contains 15 residues. V gave up 0 bases and J gave up 5 bases; unmatched junction bases: 7. This chain's CDR3 is CASSLTITGVHEQYF. CDR3 DNA sequence: TGTGCCAGCAGCTTAACCATCACAGGGGTACACGAGCAGTACTTC. The full variable domain, with the rest looked up from reference TRBV7-3 and TRBJ2-7, is GAGVSQTPSNKVTEKGKYVELRCDPISGHTALYWYRQSLGQGPEFLIYFQGTGAADDSGLPNDRFFAVRPEGSVSTLKIQRTERGDSAVYLCASSLTITGVHEQYFGPGTRLTVT.

This clonotype was counted only a few times. CDR3 coding DNA: TGTGCCAGCAGCCAAGGGGACAGACCCCTGTCCAATGAGCAGTTCTTC. It specifies CASSQGDRPLSNEQFF. The rearrangement uses TRBV14 and TRBJ2-1; 7 nucleotides agree with TRBD1. Germline loops: CDR1 SGHDN, CDR2 FVKESK. V lost 1 base and J lost 6; bases outside the gene matches: 9. The CDR3 spans 16 residues.

V is TRBV3-1 and J is TRBJ2-1; D gene uncertain. CDR3 size: 15 residues. Germline CDR1 is LGHDT and CDR2 is YNNKEL (reference sequence). V was cut by 3 bases and J by 0 bases, with 9 bases left in between. The CDR3 DNA sequence: TGTGCCAGCAGCCACACTTTAAGCTCCTACAATGAGCAGTTCTTC. The encoded protein is CASSHTLSSYNEQFF.

This chain links TRBV12-3 or TRBV12-4 with TRBJ1-4, with 7 bases that match TRBD1. This CDR3 contains 16 residues. The V gene end was trimmed by 7 bases and the J gene end by 0 bases; junction bases not matched to a gene: 8. CDR3 sequence (DNA): TGTGCCAGCACCACCGGGACAGCTGCAACTAATGAAAAACTGTTTTTT. This translates into CASTTGTAATNEKLFF.

This clonotype showed up just a few times. The chain couples TRBV5-4 to TRBJ2-2, with D unclear. This CDR3 spans 14 amino acids. Germline lookup yields CDR1 SGHNT and CDR2 YYREEE (reference sequence). The V end lost 4 bases, the J end lost 4 bases, and 11 bases lay between the germline ends. This CDR3 is CASSPVASTGELFF. The CDR3 DNA sequence: TGTGCCAGCAGCCCCGTGGCCTCCACCGGGGAGCTGTTTTTT.

The genes are TRBV27 and TRBJ2-2; 15 bases align to TRBD2. CDR3 length: 18 amino acids. Germline lookup yields CDR1 MNHEY and CDR2 SMNVEV (reference sequence). After removal of 2 bases from V and 4 bases from J, the junction contained 5 bases not matched to a gene. The CDR3 sequence: CASSLRTSGRAATGELFF. CDR3 coding DNA: TGTGCCAGCAGTTTACGGACTAGCGGGAGGGCCGCCACCGGGGAGCTGTTTTTT.

V usage is TRBV12-3 or TRBV12-4 and J usage is TRBJ1-5, with D hard to call. Trimming shortened V by 10 bases and J by 6 bases, and 16 bases separated the two germline ends. The length of the CDR3 is 13 residues. CDR3 in amino acids: CATSRGWGQPQHF. DNA of the CDR3: TGTGCCACCAGCCGGGGTTGGGGTCAGCCCCAGCATTTT.

In this sample, this clonotype turned up a few times. The chain has TRBV10-3 and TRBJ2-5; 13 bases are a match to TRBD2. The CDR3 covers 15 residues. V shed 6 bases, J shed 5 bases, and the junction held 6 bases outside the gene matches. The germline CDR1 and CDR2 sequences are ENHRY and SYGVKD. The DNA of the CDR3 is TGTGCCATCAGGAAGGGACTAGCGGGGTCGGAGACCCAGTACTTC. Translated, it gives CAIRKGLAGSETQYF.

The chain couples TRBV29-1 to TRBJ2-3; D is unresolved. The CDR3 runs 14 residues. The germline gives CDR1 SQVTM, CDR2 ANQGSEA. Trimming took 5 bases from V and 4 from J, leaving 16 bases between them. In nucleotides, the CDR3 is TGCAGCGTTAGCCGCGCGTCCGGGCCAGATACGCAGTATTTT. Translated: CSVSRASGPDTQYF.

This clonotype turned up a few times. The chain links TRBV10-3 to TRBJ1-2; D is ambiguous. The CDR3 has 13 amino acids. The V and J ends lost 2 bases and 7 bases respectively, with 11 bases between them. Germline assignment: CDR1 ENHRY and CDR2 SYGVKD. The CDR3 sequence: CAISEKREFGYTF. The CDR3 nucleotides read TGTGCCATCAGTGAGAAGAGGGAATTTGGCTACACCTTC.

A few counts support this clonotype. This chain uses TRBV30 with TRBJ1-1, with D tentatively TRBD1 (6 bases). Germline V gene data show CDR1 as GTSNPN and CDR2 as SVGIG (reference sequence). This CDR3 contains 13 residues. Between the trimmed V and J ends, which lost 5 bases and 1 base, there was a span of 11 bases. The CDR3 protein is CAWDGQRNTEAFF. The DNA for the CDR3 is TGTGCCTGGGATGGACAGAGGAACACTGAAGCTTTCTTT.

The chain joins TRBV20-1 to TRBJ2-3; weak D call: TRBD2 (5 bases). In germline, CDR1 is DFQATT, CDR2 SNEGSKA (reference sequence). CDR3 length equals 15 residues. V lost 0 bases, J lost 6 bases, and 16 bases lay in between. CDR3: CSARDDGVRPDTQYF. CDR3 nucleotides: TGCAGTGCTAGAGATGACGGGGTCAGGCCCGATACGCAGTATTTT.

The chain recombines TRBV12-3 or TRBV12-4 with TRBJ1-2, with 7 nucleotides matching TRBD1. The V segment lost 5 bases and the J segment 5 bases; nucleotides outside the gene matches: 11. This CDR3 has 15 residues. The CDR3 region has the DNA TGTGCCAGCAGTCTGGCGACAGGGAGAGGATATGGCTACACCTTC. This gives the protein CASSLATGRGYGYTF.

The genes are TRBV6-1 and TRBJ2-3, with 8 bases fitting TRBD1. In germline, CDR1 is MNHNS, CDR2 SASEGT. V shed 8 bases, J shed 0 bases, and the junction held 7 bases outside the gene matches. CDR3 length equals 15 residues. In nucleotides, the CDR3 is TGTGCCAGCGCCCAGCCAGGGGGCAGCACAGATACGCAGTATTTT. Encoded protein: CASAQPGGSTDTQYF.

The chain is built from TRBV7-9 and TRBJ1-2, with D possibly being TRBD1 (5 bases). Germline CDR1 and CDR2: SEHNR and FQNEAQ (reference sequence). V lost 8 bases and J 8 bases, leaving 9 bases between the germline ends. The CDR3 covers 10 residues. The CDR3, as DNA: TGTGCCAGCTCAGGGATGGGCTACACCTTC. This sequence encodes CASSGMGYTF.

The rearrangement links TRBV18 to TRBJ2-2, with D perhaps TRBD2 (6 bases). V gave up 1 base and J gave up 6 bases, with 9 bases separating them. Germline V lookup: CDR1 KGHSH, CDR2 LQKENI. The CDR3 sequence is 14 residues long. Here the CDR3 reads CASSPQGGAGELFF. DNA of the CDR3: TGTGCCAGCTCACCACAAGGAGGGGCCGGGGAGCTGTTTTTT.

This clonotype has a count of ten or more. The V and J genes are TRBV5-1 and TRBJ2-3, with D maybe TRBD2 (6 bases). CDR3 length equals 13 residues. Trimming cost V 6 bases and J 1 base, with 9 bases left between them. Germline CDR1 reads SGHRS; CDR2 reads YFSETQ. The CDR3 is CASMRGGTDTQYF. CDR3 bases: TGCGCCAGCATGCGCGGGGGCACAGATACGCAGTATTTT.

The chain joins TRBV28 to TRBJ2-5, with a possible D match to TRBD1 (5 bases). In germline, CDR1 is MDHEN, CDR2 SYDVKM. The V end lost 2 bases, the J end lost 3 bases, and 13 bases lay between the germline ends. This CDR3 is built from 15 residues. CDR3 loop: CASSLLGLGEETQYF. For the CDR3, the DNA is TGTGCCAGCAGTTTACTGGGGCTAGGAGAAGAGACCCAGTACTTC. Combining the CDR3 with reference TRBV28 and TRBJ2-5 gives the whole variable domain DVKVTQSSRYLVKRTGEKVFLECVQDMDHENMFWYRQDPGLGLRLIYFSYDVKMKEKGDIPEGYSVSREKKERFSLILESASTNQTSMYLCASSLLGLGEETQYFGPGTRLLVL.

This clonotype was seen repeatedly, ten times or more. The chain employs TRBV9 and TRBJ1-4; no clear D. The CDR3 extends over 13 amino acids. The ends were cut back, 3 bases at V and 8 bases at J, with 11 bases in the middle. Looked up from germline, CDR1 is SGDLS and CDR2 is YYNGEE. The CDR3, as DNA: TGTGCCAGCAGCGGGACTCGTCGAGAAAAACTGTTTTTT. Translating gives CASSGTRREKLFF.

This sequence joins TRBV20-1 and TRBJ1-1, with 7 bases fitting TRBD1. Germline V gene lookup returns CDR1 DFQATT and CDR2 SNEGSKA (reference sequence). J was trimmed by 9 bases and V by 3 bases; bases with no gene match: 10. This CDR3 region has 13 residues. The CDR3 loop reads CSARGGQVNKAFF. The CDR3 bases are TGCAGTGCTAGGGGAGGACAGGTCAACAAAGCTTTCTTT.

The CDR3 here is CSARAAGPTDTQYF. DNA for the CDR3: TGCAGTGCTAGAGCAGCGGGGCCCACAGATACGCAGTATTTT. The chain carries TRBV20-1 and TRBJ2-3, with 7 bases fitting TRBD2. V shed 1 base and J 2 bases; nucleotides not matched to a gene: 3. The germline V gene encodes CDR1 DFQATT and CDR2 SNEGSKA (reference sequence). This CDR3 comprises 14 residues.